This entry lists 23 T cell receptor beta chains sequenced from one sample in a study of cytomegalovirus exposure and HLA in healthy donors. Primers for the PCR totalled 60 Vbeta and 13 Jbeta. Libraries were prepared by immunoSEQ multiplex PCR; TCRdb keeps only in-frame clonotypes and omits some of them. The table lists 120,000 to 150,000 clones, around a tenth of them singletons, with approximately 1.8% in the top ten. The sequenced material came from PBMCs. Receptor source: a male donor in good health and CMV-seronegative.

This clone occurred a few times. The CDR3 sequence: CASSKGPPGLAGGLIAGELFF. CDR3 sequence (DNA): TGTGCCAGCAGCAAAGGGCCCCCGGGACTAGCGGGAGGGCTTATCGCCGGGGAGCTGTTTTTT. This chain joins TRBV21-1 and TRBJ2-2; the D call in the table, TRBD2, was not verified against the DNA. TRBV21-1 counts as a pseudogene. This CDR3 region has 21 residues.

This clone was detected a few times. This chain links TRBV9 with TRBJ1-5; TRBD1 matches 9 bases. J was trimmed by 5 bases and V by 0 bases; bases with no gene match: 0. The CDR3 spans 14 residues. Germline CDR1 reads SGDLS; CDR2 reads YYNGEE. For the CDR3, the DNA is TGTGCCAGCAGCGTAGGACAGGGGGATCAGCCCCAGCATTTT. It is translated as CASSVGQGDQPQHF.

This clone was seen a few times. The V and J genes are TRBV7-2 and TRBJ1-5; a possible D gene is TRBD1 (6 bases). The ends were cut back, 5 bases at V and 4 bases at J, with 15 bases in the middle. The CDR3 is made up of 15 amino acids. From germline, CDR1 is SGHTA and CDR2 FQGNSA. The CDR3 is CASSLRTDLNQPQHF. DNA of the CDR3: TGTGCCAGCAGCCTCCGGACAGATTTGAATCAGCCCCAGCATTTT.

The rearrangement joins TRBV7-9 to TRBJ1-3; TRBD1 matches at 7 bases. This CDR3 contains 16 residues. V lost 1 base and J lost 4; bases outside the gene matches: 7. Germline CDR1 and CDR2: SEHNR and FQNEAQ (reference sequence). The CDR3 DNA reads TGTGCCAGCAGCTTAGTCGGCAGGGGGATCGGAAACACCATATATTTT. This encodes CASSLVGRGIGNTIYF.

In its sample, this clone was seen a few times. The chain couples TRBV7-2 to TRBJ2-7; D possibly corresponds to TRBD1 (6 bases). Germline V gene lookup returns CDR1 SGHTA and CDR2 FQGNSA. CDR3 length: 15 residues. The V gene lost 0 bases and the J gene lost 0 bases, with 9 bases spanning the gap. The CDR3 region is CASSLAGGISYEQYF. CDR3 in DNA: TGTGCCAGCAGCTTAGCAGGGGGAATCTCCTACGAGCAGTACTTC.

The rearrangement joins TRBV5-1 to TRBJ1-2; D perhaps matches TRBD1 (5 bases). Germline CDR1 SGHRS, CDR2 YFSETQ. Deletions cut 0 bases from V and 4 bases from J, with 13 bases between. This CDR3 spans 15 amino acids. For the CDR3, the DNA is TGCGCCAGCAGCTTGGAATGGGGCAAGCCCTATGGCTACACCTTC. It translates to CASSLEWGKPYGYTF.

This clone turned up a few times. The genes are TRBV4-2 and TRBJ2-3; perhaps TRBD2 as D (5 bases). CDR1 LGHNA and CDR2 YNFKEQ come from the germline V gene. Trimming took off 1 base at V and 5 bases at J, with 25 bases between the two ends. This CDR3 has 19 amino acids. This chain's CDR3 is CASSQAPVSRGYMRDTQYF. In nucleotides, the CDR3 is TGTGCCAGCAGCCAAGCCCCCGTATCAAGAGGGTACATGCGAGATACGCAGTATTTT.

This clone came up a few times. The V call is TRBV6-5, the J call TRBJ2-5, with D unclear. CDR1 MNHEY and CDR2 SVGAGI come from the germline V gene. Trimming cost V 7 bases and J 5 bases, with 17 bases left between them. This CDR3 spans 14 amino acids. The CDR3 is CASNQISDEETQYF. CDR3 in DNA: TGTGCCAGCAACCAAATAAGTGATGAGGAGACCCAGTACTTC.

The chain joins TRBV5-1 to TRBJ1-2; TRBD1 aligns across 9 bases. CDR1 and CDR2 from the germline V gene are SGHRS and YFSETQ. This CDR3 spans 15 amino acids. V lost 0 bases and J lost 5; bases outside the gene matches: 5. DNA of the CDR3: TGCGCCAGCAGCTTGGAGGGACAGGGTAGTTATGGCTACACCTTC. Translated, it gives CASSLEGQGSYGYTF.

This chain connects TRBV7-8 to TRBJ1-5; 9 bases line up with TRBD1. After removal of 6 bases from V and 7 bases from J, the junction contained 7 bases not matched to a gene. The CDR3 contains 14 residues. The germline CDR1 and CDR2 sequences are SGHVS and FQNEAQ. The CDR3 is CASRTGTGSQPQHF. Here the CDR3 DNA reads TGTGCCAGCAGAACCGGGACAGGGAGCCAGCCCCAGCATTTT.

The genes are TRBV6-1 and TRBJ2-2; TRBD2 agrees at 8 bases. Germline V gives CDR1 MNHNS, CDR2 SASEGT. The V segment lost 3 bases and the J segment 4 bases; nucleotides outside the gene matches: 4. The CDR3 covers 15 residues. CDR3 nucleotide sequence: TGTGCCAGCAGTGAGGGACTAGTGGTCACCGGGGAGCTGTTTTTT. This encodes CASSEGLVVTGELFF.

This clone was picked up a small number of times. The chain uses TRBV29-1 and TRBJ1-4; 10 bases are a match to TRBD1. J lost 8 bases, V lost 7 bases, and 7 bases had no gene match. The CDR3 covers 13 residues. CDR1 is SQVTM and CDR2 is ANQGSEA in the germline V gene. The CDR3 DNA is TGCAGCGGAAGGACAGGGGGAGGAGAAAAACTGTTTTTT. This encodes CSGRTGGGEKLFF.

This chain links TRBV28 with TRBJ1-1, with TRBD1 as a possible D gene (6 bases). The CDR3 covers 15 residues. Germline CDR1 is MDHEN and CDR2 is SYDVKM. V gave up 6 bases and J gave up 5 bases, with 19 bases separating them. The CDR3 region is CASSLRGGWATEAFF. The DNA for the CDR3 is TGTGCCAGCAGCTTAAGGGGGGGGTGGGCGACTGAAGCTTTCTTT.

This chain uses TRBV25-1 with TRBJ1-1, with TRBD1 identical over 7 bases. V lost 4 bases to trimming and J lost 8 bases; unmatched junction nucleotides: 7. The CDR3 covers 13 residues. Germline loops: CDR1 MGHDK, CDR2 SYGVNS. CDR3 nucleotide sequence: TGTGCCAGCAGTGCCGGCTTGGACAGGGAAGCTTTCTTT. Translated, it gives CASSAGLDREAFF. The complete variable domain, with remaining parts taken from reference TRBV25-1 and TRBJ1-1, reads EADIYQTPRYLVIGTGKKITLECSQTMGHDKMYWYQQDPGMELHLIHYSYGVNSTEKGDLSSESTVSRIRTEHFPLTLESARPSHTSQYLCASSAGLDREAFFGQGTRLTVV.

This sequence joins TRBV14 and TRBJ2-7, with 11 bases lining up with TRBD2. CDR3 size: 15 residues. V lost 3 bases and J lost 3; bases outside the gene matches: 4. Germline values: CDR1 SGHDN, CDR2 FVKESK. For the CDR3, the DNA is TGTGCCAGCAGCCACCCTAGCGGGGGGCGCTACGAGCAGTACTTC. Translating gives CASSHPSGGRYEQYF.

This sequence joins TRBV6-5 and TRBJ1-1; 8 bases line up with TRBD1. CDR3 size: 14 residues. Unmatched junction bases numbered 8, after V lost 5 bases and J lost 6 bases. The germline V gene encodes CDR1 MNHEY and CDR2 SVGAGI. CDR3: CASSLDRGWPEAFF. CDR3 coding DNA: TGTGCCAGCAGTCTAGACAGGGGTTGGCCTGAAGCTTTCTTT.

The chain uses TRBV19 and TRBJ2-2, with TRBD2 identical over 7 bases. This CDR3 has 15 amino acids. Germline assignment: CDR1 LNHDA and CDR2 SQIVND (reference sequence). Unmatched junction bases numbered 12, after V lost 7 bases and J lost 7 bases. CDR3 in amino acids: CASTPIGTKDGELFF. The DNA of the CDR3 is TGTGCCAGTACCCCTATCGGGACTAAGGACGGGGAGCTGTTTTTT.

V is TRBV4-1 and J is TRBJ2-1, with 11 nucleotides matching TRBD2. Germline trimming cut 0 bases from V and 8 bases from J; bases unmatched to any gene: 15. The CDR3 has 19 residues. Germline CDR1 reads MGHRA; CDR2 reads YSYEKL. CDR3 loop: CASSQDGVGLAGGQHEQFF. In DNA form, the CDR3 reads TGCGCCAGCAGCCAAGACGGGGTAGGTCTAGCGGGGGGCCAGCATGAGCAGTTCTTC.

Written as DNA, the CDR3 is TGTGCCAGATTGGGGGAGGGAGGCCTGGAAGCTTTCTTT. It codes for CARLGEGGLEAFF. The chain couples TRBV6-4 to TRBJ1-1; D perhaps matches TRBD1 (5 bases). The germline gives CDR1 MRHNA, CDR2 SNTAGT. The CDR3 consists of 13 residues. Trimming stripped 9 bases from V and 8 bases from J, with 19 bases between.

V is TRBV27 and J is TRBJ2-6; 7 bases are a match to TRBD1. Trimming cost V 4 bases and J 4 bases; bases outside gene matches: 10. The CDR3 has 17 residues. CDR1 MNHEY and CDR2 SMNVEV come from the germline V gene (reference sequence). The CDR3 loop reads CASSSYEGAEGANVLTF. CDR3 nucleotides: TGTGCCAGCAGTTCCTACGAGGGGGCAGAAGGGGCCAACGTCCTGACTTTC.

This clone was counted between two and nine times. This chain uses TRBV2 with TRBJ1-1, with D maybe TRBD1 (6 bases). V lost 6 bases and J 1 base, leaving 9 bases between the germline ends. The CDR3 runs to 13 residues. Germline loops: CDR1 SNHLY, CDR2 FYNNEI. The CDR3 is CASRADRNTEAFF. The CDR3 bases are TGTGCCAGCAGGGCGGACAGGAACACTGAAGCTTTCTTT.

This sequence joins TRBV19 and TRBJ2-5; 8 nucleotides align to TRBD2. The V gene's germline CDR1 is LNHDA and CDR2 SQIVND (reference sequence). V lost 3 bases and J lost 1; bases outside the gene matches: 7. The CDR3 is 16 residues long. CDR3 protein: CASSISRGGPQETQYF. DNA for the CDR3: TGTGCCAGTAGTATCAGCCGGGGGGGGCCCCAAGAGACCCAGTACTTC.

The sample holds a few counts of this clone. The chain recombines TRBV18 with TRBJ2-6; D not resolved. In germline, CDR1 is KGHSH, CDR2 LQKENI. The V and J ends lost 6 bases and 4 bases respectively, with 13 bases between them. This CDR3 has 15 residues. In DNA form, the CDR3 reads TGTGCCAGCTCCGATAATTACGCGGGGGCCAACGTCCTGACTTTC. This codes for CASSDNYAGANVLTF.